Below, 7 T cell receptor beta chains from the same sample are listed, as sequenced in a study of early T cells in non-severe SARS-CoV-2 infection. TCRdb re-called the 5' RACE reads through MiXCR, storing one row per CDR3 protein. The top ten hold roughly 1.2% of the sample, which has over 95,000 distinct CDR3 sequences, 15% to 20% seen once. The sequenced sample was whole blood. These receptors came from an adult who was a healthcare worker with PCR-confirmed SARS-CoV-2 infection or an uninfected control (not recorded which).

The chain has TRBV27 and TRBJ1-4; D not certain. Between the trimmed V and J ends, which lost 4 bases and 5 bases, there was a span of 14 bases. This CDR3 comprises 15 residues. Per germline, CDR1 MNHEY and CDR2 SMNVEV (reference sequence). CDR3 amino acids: CASSSQTQTNEKLFF. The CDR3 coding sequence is TGTGCCAGCAGTTCCCAAACCCAAACCAATGAAAAACTGTTTTTT. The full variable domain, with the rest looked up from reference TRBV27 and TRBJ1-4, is EAQVTQNPRYLITVTGKKLTVTCSQNMNHEYMSWYRQDPGLGLRQIYYSMNVEVTDKGDVPEGYKVSRKEKRNFPLILESPSPNQTSLYFCASSSQTQTNEKLFFGSGTQLSVL.

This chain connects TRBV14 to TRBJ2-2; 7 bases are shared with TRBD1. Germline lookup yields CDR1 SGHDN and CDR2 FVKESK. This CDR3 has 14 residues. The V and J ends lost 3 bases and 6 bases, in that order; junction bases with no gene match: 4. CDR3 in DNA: TGTGCCAGCAGCCAGGTGACAGGGCCCGGGGAGCTGTTTTTT. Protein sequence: CASSQVTGPGELFF.

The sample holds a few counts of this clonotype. In nucleotides, the CDR3 is TGCAGTGCTAGATTACTCCCCTACAATGAGCAGTTCTTC. It yields the protein CSARLLPYNEQFF. The chain couples TRBV20-1 to TRBJ2-1; D remains unclear. The CDR3 sequence is 13 residues long. V was trimmed by 2 bases and J by 2 bases, leaving 7 bases between them. Per the germline V gene, CDR1 is DFQATT and CDR2 is SNEGSKA (reference sequence).

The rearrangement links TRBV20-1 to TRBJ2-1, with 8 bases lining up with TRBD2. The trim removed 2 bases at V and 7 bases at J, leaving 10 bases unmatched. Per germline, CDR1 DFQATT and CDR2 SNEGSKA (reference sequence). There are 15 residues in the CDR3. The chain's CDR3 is CSARKGSGGLNEQFF. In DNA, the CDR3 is TGCAGTGCTAGAAAGGGGAGCGGGGGATTGAATGAGCAGTTCTTC.

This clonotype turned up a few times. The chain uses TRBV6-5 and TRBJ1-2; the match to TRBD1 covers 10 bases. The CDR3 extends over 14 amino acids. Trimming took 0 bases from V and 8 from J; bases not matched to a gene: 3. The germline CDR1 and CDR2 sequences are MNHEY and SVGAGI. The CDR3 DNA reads TGTGCCAGCAGTTACTCGACAGGGGGCAGGGGCTACACCTTC. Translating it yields CASSYSTGGRGYTF.

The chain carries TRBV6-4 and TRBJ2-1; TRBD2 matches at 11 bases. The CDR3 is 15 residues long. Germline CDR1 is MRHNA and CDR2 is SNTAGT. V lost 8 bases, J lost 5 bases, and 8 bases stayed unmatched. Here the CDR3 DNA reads TGTGCCAGCGGGACGACTAGCGGGGACCACAATGAGCAGTTCTTC. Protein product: CASGTTSGDHNEQFF.

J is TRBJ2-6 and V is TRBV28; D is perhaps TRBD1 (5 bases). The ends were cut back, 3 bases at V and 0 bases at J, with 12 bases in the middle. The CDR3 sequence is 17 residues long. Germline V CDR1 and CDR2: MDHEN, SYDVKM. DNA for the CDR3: TGTGCCAGCAGTTTCAGGGCCATGAGCTCTGGGGCCAACGTCCTGACTTTC. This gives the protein CASSFRAMSSGANVLTF.